This TCR beta chain originates from a study of cytomegalovirus exposure and HLA in healthy donors. Turning to the study itself: Later, an analysis reported that the 95 to 150 validation repertoires had used the same platform as the 666 first-cohort repertoires. Study results and caveats: Reportedly, diagnosis of cytomegalovirus status by the classifier showed high specificity and sensitivity. Researchers counted around 180 TCR beta chains as cytomegalovirus-associated.

As concerns this clone: The antigen is unknown.

The germline CDR1 and CDR2 sequences are LNHDA and SQIVND (reference sequence). This CDR3 region has 14 residues. The junction had 12 bases not matched to a gene; V was cut back by 8 bases and J by 7 bases. Only in-frame clones appear in the TCRdb table, and some are missing; sequencing was by immunoSEQ multiplex PCR. The sample has approximately 200,000 clones, roughly 84% seen once. The gene calls are TRBV19 and TRBJ2-5, with 8 bases lining up with TRBD1. Sequencing input: PBMCs. The sequence came from a woman aged 25 to 39 in good health and CMV-seropositive. Written as DNA, the CDR3 is TGTGCCAGTGGAGTGGACAGGGCCAGAGGGACCCAGTACTTC. Translation: CASGVDRARGTQYF.